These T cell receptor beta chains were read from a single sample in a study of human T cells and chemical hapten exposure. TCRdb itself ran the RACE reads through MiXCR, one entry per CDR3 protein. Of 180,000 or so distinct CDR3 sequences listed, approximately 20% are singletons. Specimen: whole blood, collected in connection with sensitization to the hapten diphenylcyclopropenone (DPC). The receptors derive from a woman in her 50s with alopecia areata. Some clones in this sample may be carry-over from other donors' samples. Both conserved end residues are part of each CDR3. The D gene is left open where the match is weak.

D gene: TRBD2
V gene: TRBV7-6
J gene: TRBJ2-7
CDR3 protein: CASSLGGTSREQYF

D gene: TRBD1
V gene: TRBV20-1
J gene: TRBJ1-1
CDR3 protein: CSARKSGQRNTEAFF

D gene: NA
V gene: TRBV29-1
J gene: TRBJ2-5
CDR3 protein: CSVAGPEETQYF

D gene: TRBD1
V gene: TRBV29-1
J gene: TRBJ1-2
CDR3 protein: CSVALPRQGGHYGYTF

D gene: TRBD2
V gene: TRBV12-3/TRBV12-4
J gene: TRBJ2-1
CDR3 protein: CASSFGTSNNEQFF

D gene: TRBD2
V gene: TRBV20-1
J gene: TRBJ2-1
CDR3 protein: CGIAGPYNEQFF

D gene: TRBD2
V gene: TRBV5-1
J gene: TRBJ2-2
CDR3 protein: CASSWTSGSNGELFF

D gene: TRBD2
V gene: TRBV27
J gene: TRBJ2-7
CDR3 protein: CASIHTGGTDEQYF

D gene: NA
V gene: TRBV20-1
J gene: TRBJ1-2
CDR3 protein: CTPPRDTDGYTF

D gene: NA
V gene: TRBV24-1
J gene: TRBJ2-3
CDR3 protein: CATSDATFPRQEGSAF

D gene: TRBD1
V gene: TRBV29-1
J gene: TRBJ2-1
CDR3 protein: CSVDPTGYNEQFF

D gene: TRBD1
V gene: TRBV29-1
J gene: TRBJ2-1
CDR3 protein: CSVTGQVLGNEQFF

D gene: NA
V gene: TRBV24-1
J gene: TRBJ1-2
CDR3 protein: CATSDSDNRGWGYTF

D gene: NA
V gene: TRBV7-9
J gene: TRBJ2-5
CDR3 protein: CASSPARNQETQYF